The T cell receptor beta chain under discussion was sequenced for a study of shared clonotypes between healthy human individuals. TCRdb's table, derived via immunoSEQ multiplex PCR, lists solely in-frame clones and lacks some. This table holds 2 million to 2.5 million clones, 95% found once. Comments on this clone: The junction shows a germline mismatch at one end, possibly a read error.

The source is a man in his late teens or twenties in good health. The source material was naive CD4+ T cells sorted from blood. The sample's subset: CD45RA+ positively selected.

CDR3 loop: CASTLGAANYGYTF. DNA for the CDR3: TGTGCCAGCACCTTAGGGGCAGCTAACTATGGCTACACCTTC. This chain uses TRBV7-2 with TRBJ1-2; TRBD1 might be the D (5 bases). The CDR3 runs 14 residues. The germline V gene has CDR1 SGHTA and CDR2 FQGNSA.